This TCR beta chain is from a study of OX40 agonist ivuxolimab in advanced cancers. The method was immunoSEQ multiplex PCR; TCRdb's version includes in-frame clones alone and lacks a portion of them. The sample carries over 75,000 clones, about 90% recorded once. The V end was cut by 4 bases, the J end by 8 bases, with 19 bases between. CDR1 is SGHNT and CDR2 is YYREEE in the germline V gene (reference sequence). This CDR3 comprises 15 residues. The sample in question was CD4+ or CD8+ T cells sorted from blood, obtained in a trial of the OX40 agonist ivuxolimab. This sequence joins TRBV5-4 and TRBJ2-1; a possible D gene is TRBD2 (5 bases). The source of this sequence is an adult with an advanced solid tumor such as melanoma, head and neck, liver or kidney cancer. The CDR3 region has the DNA TGTGCCAGCAGCCCTAACGCCGGGGTCCTCTATGAGCAGTTCTTC. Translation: CASSPNAGVLYEQFF.